The 6 T cell receptor beta chains below come from one sample, sequenced in a study of OX40 agonist ivuxolimab in advanced cancers. TCRdb's table, derived via immunoSEQ multiplex PCR, lists solely in-frame clones and lacks some. The data hold some 87,000 clones, with over 85% observed a single time. Sample: CD4+ or CD8+ T cells sorted from blood, taken in a trial of the OX40 agonist ivuxolimab. The receptors were sampled from an adult with an advanced solid tumor such as melanoma, head and neck, liver or kidney cancer.

The chain is built from TRBV4-3 and TRBJ1-2, with D possibly TRBD1 on 6 matching bases. This CDR3 has 13 residues. Germline lookup yields CDR1 LGHNA and CDR2 YSLEER. V was clipped by 6 bases and J by 4 bases, with 12 bases between them. The CDR3 region has the DNA TGCGCCAGCAGTCCAGGGGAGGCCTATGGCTACACCTTC. Amino acid sequence: CASSPGEAYGYTF.

The CDR3 DNA reads TGTGCCAGCAGCTCTGAGGGGGGGGCCTACGAGCAGTACTTC. Amino acids: CASSSEGGAYEQYF. The chain is built from TRBV11-3 and TRBJ2-7; tentative D call: TRBD2 (7 bases). This CDR3 contains 14 residues. V lost 4 bases, J lost 2 bases, and 12 bases lay in between. The germline CDR1 and CDR2 sequences are SGHNT and YENEEA.

The sample holds a few counts of this clone. Other DNA sequences within the sample encode an identical CDR3. This rearrangement joins TRBV7-8 to TRBJ1-1; 8 positions agree with TRBD1. The germline CDR1 and CDR2 sequences are SGHVS and FQNEAQ. V lost 3 bases, J lost 1 base, and 1 base stayed unmatched. This CDR3 comprises 14 residues. CDR3 coding DNA: TGTGCCAGCAGCTTGGGGACAGGGAACACTGAAGCTTTCTTT. Translation: CASSLGTGNTEAFF.

This clone was detected once. This rearrangement joins TRBV30 to TRBJ2-7; a weak D match, TRBD2 (5 bases). V dropped 2 bases and J dropped 7 bases, with 9 bases sitting between them. Germline V gene data show CDR1 as GTSNPN and CDR2 as SVGIG (reference sequence). The CDR3 has 11 amino acids. CDR3 amino acids: CAWSPGGEQYF. CDR3 nucleotides: TGTGCCTGGAGTCCAGGCGGGGAGCAGTACTTC.

V is TRBV6-4 and J is TRBJ2-7, with TRBD2 matching 8 bases. V was pared by 3 bases and J by 4 bases, with 2 bases of the junction left unmatched. The CDR3 runs to 13 residues. The germline CDR1 and CDR2 sequences are MRHNA and SNTAGT. Written as DNA, the CDR3 is TGTGCCAGCAGTGAGGGACTAGAGTACGAGCAGTACTTC. Encoded protein: CASSEGLEYEQYF.

The genes are TRBV14 and TRBJ2-5; D is ambiguous. CDR3 length: 13 amino acids. Germline V CDR1 and CDR2: SGHDN, FVKESK. V was trimmed by 0 bases and J by 2 bases, leaving 4 bases between them. This CDR3 reads CASSQEGQETQYF. CDR3 sequence (DNA): TGTGCCAGCAGCCAAGAAGGACAAGAGACCCAGTACTTC.